What follows describes a single T cell receptor (beta chain). Its antigen is not identified. The identical CDR3 is also encoded by other nucleotide sequences in the sample. The data were taken from a study of shared clonotypes between healthy human individuals. Study overall: Each donor contributed plates that comprised three CD4 naive, three CD4 memory, two CD8 naive and one CD8 memory.

Trimming pared 3 bases from V and 2 bases from J, leaving 4 bases between. Germline lookup yields CDR1 SGHDT and CDR2 YYEEEE. The CDR3 runs 12 residues. Findings of the study overall: Blood alone was sampled, and tissue repertoires likely differ.

Clones were read by immunoSEQ multiplex PCR, and TCRdb kept only the in-frame ones, dropping some. The sample shows millions of clones, 85% to 95% of them seen only once. The origin of this receptor is a man aged 18-30 years in good health. Sequenced sample: naive CD4+ T cells sorted from blood. Regarding subset: CD45RA+ positively selected. The rearrangement uses TRBV5-6 and TRBJ2-3, with D uncertain. This CDR3 is CASSSLTDTQYF. In nucleotides, the CDR3 is TGTGCCAGCAGCTCCCTCACAGATACGCAGTATTTT.